Sequencing of this T cell receptor (beta chain) was carried out in a study of CD8 T cells in ankylosing spondylitis. Regarding the study as a whole: Relatively rare in peripheral blood, disease-linked clones were also CD8+. Characteristic, it appeared, of ankylosing spondylitis blood was a TCR beta motif of roughly eight highly homologous variants.

Trimming removed 3 bases from V and 2 bases from J, with 11 bases in between. This CDR3 spans 14 amino acids. This clonotype came up many times. As yet, its antigen is unknown. TCRdb re-derived calls from the 5' RACE reads in MiXCR, one entry per CDR3 protein. Counted here are about 440,000 distinct CDR3 sequences, approximately 17% occurring once; the ten biggest clones make up 1%. V and J are TRBV12-3 or TRBV12-4 and TRBJ2-7; D might be TRBD1 (5 bases). Sample: blood, either unsorted or a sorted T cell fraction (not recorded which). The sequence came from a male donor with ankylosing spondylitis. The CDR3 coding sequence is TGTGCCAGCAGTTTTGATGGGGCCACCTACGAGCAGTACTTC. Its translation: CASSFDGATYEQYF.